This T cell receptor beta chain was retrieved from a study of T cells in Graves' hyperthyroidism and ophthalmopathy. The study, taken as a whole, reports: Stable hyperthyroidism was separated from ophthalmopathy by a model based on 13 V-J features. In the blood, most expanded thyroid clonotypes above 0.001 appeared as well.

As regards this clonotype: The antigen remains undetermined.

Authors of the study amplified TCR beta CDR3 regions from RNA transcripts. The TCR CDR3 was amplified in a first-round RT-PCR using the HTBI primer set. From the multiplex PCR reads, TCRdb called clonotypes with MiXCR, one entry per CDR3 protein. The sample holds under 400,000 distinct CDR3 sequences, roughly 15% seen once. A roughly 9.3 ml volume of fresh peripheral blood provided the PBMCs. Per germline, CDR1 LGHDT and CDR2 YNNKEL (reference sequence). This CDR3 spans 14 amino acids. The V and J ends lost 1 base and 4 bases respectively, with 10 bases between them. This sequence was found in a woman aged 55-70 years with Graves' ophthalmopathy. The genes are TRBV3-1 and TRBJ2-5, with a tentative D call TRBD2 (5 bases). Source material: blood. The CDR3 region is CASSQVASRETQYF. The CDR3 nucleotides read TGTGCCAGCAGCCAAGTGGCTAGCAGAGAGACCCAGTACTTC.